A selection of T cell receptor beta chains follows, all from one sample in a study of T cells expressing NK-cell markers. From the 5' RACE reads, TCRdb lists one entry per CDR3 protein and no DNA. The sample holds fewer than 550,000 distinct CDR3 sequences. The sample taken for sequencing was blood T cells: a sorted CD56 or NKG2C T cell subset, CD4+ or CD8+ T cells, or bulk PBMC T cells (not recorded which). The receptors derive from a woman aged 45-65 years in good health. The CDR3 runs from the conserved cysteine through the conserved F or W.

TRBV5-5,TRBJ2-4,CASSLLGEDKNIQYF
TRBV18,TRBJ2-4,CASSTGRVGIQYF
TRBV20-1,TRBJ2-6,CSARPGTGVGRANVLTF
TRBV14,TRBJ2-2,CASSQDPGPITGELFF
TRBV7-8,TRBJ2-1,CASSPVGESKNEQFF
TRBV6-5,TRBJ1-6,CASSYDPTGPNSPLHF
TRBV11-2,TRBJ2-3,CASSHRRTDTQYF
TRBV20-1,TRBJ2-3,CSAPGLAGGLDMNTQYF
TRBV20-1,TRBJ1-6,CSARRAGTPDSPLHF
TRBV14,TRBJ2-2,CASSQASGPYTGELFF
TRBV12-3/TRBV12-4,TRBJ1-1,CASSSYGHMNTEAFF
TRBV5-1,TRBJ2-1,CASSQTSGRGNEQFF
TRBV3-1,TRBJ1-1,CASSQEGTGNTEAFF
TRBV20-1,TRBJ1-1,CSAHPGQTNTEAFF